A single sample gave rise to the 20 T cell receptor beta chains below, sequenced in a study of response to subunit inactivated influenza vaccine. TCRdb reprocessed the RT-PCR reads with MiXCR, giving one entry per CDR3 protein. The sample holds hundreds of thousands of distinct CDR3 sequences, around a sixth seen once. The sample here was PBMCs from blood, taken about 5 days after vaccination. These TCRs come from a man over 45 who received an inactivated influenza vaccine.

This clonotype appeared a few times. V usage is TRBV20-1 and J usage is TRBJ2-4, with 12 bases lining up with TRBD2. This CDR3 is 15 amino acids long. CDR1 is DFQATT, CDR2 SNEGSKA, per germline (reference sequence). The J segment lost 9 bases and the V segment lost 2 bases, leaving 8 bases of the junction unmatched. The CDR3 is CSARYLAGGPAIQYF. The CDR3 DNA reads TGCAGTGCTAGATATCTAGCGGGGGGGCCGGCCATTCAGTACTTC.

The CDR3 region is CASSLGFGRQGLGAFF. CDR3 sequence (DNA): TGTGCCAGCAGCTTAGGTTTCGGTCGGCAGGGTCTCGGGGCTTTCTTT. The rearrangement joins TRBV7-9 to TRBJ1-1, with a possible D match to TRBD1 (5 bases). The CDR3 has 16 residues. V lost 1 base to trimming and J lost 11 bases, with 23 bases between them. CDR1 and CDR2 (germline): SEHNR, FQNEAQ (reference sequence).

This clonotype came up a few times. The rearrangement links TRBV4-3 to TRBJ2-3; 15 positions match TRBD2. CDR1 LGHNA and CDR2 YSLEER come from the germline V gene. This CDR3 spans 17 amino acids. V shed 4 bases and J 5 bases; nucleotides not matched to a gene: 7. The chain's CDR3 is CASSLGLAGGLGDTQYF. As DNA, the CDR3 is TGCGCCAGCAGCCTTGGACTAGCGGGAGGGCTGGGAGATACGCAGTATTTT.

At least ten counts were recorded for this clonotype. CDR3 residues: CASSFRTGGGTEAFF. The CDR3 bases are TGTGCCAGCAGTTTTCGGACAGGGGGAGGCACTGAAGCTTTCTTT. The chain recombines TRBV12-3 or TRBV12-4 with TRBJ1-1; 10 positions match TRBD1. V lost 3 bases and J lost 4; bases outside the gene matches: 5. The CDR3 totals 15 residues.

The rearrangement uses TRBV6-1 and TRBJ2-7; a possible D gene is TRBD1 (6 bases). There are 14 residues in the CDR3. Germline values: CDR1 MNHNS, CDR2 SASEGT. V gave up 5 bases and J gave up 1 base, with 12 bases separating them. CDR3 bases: TGTGCCAGCAGTCCTCCAGGGGCTTCCTACGAGCAGTACTTC. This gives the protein CASSPPGASYEQYF.

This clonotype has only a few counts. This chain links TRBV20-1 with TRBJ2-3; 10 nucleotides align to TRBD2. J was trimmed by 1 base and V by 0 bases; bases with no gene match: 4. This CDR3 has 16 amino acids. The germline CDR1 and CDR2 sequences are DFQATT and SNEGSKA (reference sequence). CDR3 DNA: TGCAGTGCTAGAGACGAACTAGCGGGACGCACAGATACGCAGTATTTT. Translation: CSARDELAGRTDTQYF.

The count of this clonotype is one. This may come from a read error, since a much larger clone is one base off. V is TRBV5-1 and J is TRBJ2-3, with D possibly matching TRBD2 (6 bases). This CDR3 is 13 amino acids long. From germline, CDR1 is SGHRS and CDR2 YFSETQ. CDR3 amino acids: CASSHGGADTQCF. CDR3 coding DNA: TGCGCCAGCAGCCACGGGGGAGCTGATACGCAGTGTTTT.

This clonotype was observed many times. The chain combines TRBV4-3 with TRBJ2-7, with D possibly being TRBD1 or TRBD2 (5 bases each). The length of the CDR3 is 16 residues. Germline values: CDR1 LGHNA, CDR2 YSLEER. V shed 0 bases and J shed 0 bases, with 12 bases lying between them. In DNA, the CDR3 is TGCGCCAGCAGCCAAGAGGCCGGGGCTCTCTCCTACGAGCAGTACTTC. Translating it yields CASSQEAGALSYEQYF.

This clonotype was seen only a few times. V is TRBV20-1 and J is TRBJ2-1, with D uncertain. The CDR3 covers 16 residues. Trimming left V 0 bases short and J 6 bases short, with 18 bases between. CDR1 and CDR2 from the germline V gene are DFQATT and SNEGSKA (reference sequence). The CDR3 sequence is CSARDPGSPFVNEQFF. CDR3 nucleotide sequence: TGCAGTGCTAGAGATCCTGGTTCTCCGTTCGTCAATGAGCAGTTCTTC.

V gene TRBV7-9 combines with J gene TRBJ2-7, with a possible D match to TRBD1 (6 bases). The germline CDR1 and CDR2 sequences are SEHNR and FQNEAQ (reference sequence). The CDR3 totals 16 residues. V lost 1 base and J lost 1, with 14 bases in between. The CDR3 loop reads CASSLGNRAGSYEQYF. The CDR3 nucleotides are TGTGCCAGCAGCTTAGGAAACAGGGCAGGATCCTACGAGCAGTACTTC. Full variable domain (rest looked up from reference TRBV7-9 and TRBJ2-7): DTGVSQNPRHKITKRGQNVTFRCDPISEHNRLYWYRQTLGQGPEFLTYFQNEAQLEKSRLLSDRFSAERPKGSFSTLEIQRTEQGDSAMYLCASSLGNRAGSYEQYFGPGTRLTVT.

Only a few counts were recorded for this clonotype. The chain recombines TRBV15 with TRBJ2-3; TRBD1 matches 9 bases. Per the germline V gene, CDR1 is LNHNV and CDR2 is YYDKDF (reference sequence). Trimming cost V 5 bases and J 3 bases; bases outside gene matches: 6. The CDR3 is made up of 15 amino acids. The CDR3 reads CATSLRQGGTDTQYF. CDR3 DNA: TGTGCCACCAGCCTGCGACAGGGGGGGACAGATACGCAGTATTTT.

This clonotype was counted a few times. The CDR3 coding sequence is TGCAGTGCTAGATCCGGGACAGGGGGAACTGAAGCTTTCTTT. Translated, it gives CSARSGTGGTEAFF. This chain links TRBV20-1 with TRBJ1-1, with 11 bases lining up with TRBD1. The CDR3 is made up of 14 amino acids. Germline assignment: CDR1 DFQATT and CDR2 SNEGSKA (reference sequence). The junction had 4 bases not matched to a gene; V was cut back by 2 bases and J by 5 bases.

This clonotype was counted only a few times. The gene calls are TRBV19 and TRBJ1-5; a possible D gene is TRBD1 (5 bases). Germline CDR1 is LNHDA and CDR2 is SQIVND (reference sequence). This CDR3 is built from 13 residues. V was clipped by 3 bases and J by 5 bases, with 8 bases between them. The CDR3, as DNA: TGTGCCAGTAGTATTACAGGCTATCAGCCCCAGCATTTT. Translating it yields CASSITGYQPQHF.

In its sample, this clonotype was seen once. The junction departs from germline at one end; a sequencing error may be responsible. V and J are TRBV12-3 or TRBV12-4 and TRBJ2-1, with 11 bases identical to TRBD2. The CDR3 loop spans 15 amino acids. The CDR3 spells CASSVAGGEGNEQFF. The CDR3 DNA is TGTGCCAGCAGTGTAGCGGGGGGGGAAGGGAATGAGCAGTTCTTC.

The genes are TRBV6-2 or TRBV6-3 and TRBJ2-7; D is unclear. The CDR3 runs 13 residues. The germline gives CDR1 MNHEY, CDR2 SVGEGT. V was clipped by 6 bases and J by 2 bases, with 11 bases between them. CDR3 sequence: CASSPTSTYEQYF. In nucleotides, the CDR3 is TGTGCCAGCAGCCCTACTTCAACCTACGAGCAGTACTTC.

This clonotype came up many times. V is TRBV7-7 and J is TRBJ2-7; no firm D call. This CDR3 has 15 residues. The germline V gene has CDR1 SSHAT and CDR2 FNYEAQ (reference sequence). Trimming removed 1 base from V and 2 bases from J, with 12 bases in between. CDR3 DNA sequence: TGTGCCAGCAGCTTAGGGGCAGGAGCAACCTACGAGCAGTACTTC. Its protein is CASSLGAGATYEQYF.

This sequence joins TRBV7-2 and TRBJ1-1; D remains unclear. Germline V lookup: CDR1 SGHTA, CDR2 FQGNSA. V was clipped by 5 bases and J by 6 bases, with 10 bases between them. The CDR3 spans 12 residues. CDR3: CASSPYLAEAFF. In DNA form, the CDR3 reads TGTGCCAGCAGCCCCTATTTGGCTGAAGCTTTCTTT.

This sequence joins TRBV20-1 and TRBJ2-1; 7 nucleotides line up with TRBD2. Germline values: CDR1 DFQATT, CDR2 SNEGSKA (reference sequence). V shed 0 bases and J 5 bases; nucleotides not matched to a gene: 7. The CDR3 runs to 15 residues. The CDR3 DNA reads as TGCAGTGCTAGAGATAGGCTAGCGGCCAACAATGAGCAGTTCTTC. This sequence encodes CSARDRLAANNEQFF.

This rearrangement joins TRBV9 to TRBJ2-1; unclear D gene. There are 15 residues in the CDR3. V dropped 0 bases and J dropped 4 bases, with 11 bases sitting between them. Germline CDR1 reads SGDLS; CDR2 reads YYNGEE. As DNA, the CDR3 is TGTGCCAGCAGCGTAGAACCAGCGAATTACAATGAGCAGTTCTTC. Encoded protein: CASSVEPANYNEQFF.

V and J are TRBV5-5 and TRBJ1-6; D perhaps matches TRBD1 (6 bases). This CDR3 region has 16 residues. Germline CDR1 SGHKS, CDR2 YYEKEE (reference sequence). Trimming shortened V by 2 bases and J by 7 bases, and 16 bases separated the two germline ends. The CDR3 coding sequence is TGTGCCAGCAGCTTCTGGGGGGCGCAGCGGAATTCACCCCTCCACTTT. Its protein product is CASSFWGAQRNSPLHF.